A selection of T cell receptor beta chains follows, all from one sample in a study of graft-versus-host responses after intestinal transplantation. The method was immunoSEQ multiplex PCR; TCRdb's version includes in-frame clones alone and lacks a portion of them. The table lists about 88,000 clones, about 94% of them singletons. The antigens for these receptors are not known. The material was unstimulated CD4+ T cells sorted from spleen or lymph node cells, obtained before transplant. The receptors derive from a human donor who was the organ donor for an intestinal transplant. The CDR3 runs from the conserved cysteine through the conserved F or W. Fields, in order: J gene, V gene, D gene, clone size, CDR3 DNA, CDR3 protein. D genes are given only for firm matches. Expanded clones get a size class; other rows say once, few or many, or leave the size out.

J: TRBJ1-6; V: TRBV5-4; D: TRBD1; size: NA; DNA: TGTGCCAGCAGCTTGTACACGGGACAGGGGGTTTCACCCCTCCACTTT; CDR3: CASSLYTGQGVSPLHF
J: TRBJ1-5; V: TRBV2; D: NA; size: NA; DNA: TGTGCCAGCAGTGAAACAGCTCCGGGCAATCAGCCCCAGCATTTT; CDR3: CASSETAPGNQPQHF
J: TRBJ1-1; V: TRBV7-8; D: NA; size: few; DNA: TGTGCCAGCAGCTCTCAACAGGGCGCTGAAGCTTTCTTT; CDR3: CASSSQQGAEAFF
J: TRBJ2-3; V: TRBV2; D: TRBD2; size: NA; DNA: TGTGCCAGCAGTGGGTCTCGTCCGGGACTAGCGGGGGGGAAAGACACAGATACGCAGTATTTT; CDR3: CASSGSRPGLAGGKDTDTQYF
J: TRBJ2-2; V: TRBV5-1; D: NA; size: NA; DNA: TGCGCCAGCAGCTTCCGGGATGTTAGGAGGGAGCTGTTTTTT; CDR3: CASSFRDVRRELFF
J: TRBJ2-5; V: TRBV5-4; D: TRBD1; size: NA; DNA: TGTGCCAGCAGCGGTGGACAGGTGCTCCAAGAGACCCAGTACTTC; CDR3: CASSGGQVLQETQYF
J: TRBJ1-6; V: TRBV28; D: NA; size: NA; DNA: TGTGCCAGCAGTCCCCCCTCCTATAATTCACCCCTCCACTTT; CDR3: CASSPPSYNSPLHF
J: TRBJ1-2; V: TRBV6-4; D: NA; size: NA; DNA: TGTGCCAGCAGTGCCACCGCAGGGGCCTTCTACACCTTC; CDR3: CASSATAGAFYTF
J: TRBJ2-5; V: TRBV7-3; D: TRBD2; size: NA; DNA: TGTGCCAGCAGCCCAGGACTAGCGGGGGAGCGGGAGACCCAGTACTTC; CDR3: CASSPGLAGERETQYF
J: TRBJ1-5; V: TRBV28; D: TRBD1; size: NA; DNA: TGTGCCAGTCTACGCCTATCCAGGGGGCAGCCCCAGCATTTT; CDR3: CASLRLSRGQPQHF
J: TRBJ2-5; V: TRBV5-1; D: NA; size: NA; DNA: TGCGCCAGCAGCTCACCGGGGGTATGGGAGACCCAGTACTTC; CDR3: CASSSPGVWETQYF
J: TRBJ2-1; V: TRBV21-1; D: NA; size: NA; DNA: TGTGCCAGCAGCACAACGAGGACTAGCGGGGACTACAATGAGCAGTTCTTC; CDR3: CASSTTRTSGDYNEQFF
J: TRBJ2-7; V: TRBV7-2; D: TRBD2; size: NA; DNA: TGTGCCAGCAGCAGACAGCGGGGTCCCTACGAGCAGTACTTC; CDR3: CASSRQRGPYEQYF
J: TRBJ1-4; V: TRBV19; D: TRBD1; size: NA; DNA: TGTGCCAGTAGTATTCGACAGGGGGCTAATGAAAAACTGTTTTTT; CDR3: CASSIRQGANEKLFF
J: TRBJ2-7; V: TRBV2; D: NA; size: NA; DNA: TGTGCCAGCATTGGCGGGGTGGGACGCTACGAGCAGTACTTC; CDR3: CASIGGVGRYEQYF
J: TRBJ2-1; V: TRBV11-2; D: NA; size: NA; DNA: TGTGCCAGCAGCTTAGGAGGGCGAGATCACAATGAGCAGTTCTTC; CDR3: CASSLGGRDHNEQFF
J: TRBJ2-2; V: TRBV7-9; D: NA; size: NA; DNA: TGTGCCAGCAGCCGGGACAACACCGGGGAGCTGTTTTTT; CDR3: CASSRDNTGELFF
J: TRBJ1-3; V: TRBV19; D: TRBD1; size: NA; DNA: TGTGCCAGTATGGGACAGGGCTCTGGAAACACCATATATTTT; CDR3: CASMGQGSGNTIYF
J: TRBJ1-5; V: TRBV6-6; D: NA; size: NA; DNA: TGTGCCAGCAGCCGATCGGGCGATCAGCCCCAGCATTTT; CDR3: CASSRSGDQPQHF
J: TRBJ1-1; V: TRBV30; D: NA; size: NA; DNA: TGTGCCTGGAAAGACCGATTGAACACTGAAGCTTTCTTT; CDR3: CAWKDRLNTEAFF
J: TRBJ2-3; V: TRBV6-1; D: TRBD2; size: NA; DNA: TGTGCCAGCAGTCAGGGCGGGGGTACTGATACGCAGTATTTT; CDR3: CASSQGGGTDTQYF
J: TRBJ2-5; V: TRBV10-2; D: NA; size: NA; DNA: TGCGCCAGCAGTCCGACGACAAGGCAAGAGACCCAGTACTTC; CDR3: CASSPTTRQETQYF
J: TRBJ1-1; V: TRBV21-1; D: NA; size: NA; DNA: TGTGCCAGCAGCAAAGCAAGGGACAGGGGGCCCCTGAACACTGAAGCTTTCTTT; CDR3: CASSKARDRGPLNTEAFF
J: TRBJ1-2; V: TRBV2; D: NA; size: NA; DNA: TGTGCCAGCCGGTGGGGCCCCTATGGCTACACCTTC; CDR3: CASRWGPYGYTF
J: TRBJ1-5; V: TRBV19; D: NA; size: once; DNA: TGTGCCAGTAGTAGATTAGGGGCGCCCGCTCAGCCCCAGCATTTT; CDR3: CASSRLGAPAQPQHF
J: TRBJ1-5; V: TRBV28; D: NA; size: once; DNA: TGTGCCAGCAGTCGGGGACGGTATAGCAATCAGCCCCAGCATTTT; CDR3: CASSRGRYSNQPQHF
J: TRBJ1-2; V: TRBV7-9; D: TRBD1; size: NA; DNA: TGTGCCAGCAGTCCCGGACAGGGGAACTATGGCTACACCTTC; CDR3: CASSPGQGNYGYTF
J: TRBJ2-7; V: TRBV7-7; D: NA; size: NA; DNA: TGTGCTAGCAGCTTAGGTCAGAGGGGGGTATCCTACGAGCAGTACTTC; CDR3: CASSLGQRGVSYEQYF
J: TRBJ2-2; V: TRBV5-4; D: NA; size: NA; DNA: TGTGCCAGCAGGTTACTAGAAACCGGGGAGCTGTTTTTT; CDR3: CASRLLETGELFF
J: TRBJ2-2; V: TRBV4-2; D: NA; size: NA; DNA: TGTGCCAGCAGCCAAGTCCTGGGGACCGGGGAGCTGTTTTTT; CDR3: CASSQVLGTGELFF
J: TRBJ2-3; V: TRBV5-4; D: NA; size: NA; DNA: TGTGCCAGCAGCTTGTTTAGTACAGATACGCAGTATTTT; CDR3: CASSLFSTDTQYF
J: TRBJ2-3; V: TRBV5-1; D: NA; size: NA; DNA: TGCGCCAGCAGGGTCCAAGTAGGGGCTAGCACAGATACGCAGTATTTT; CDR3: CASRVQVGASTDTQYF
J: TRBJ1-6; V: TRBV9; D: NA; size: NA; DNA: TGTGCCAGCAGCGCCCAAGGGGGTAATTCACCCCTCCACTTT; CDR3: CASSAQGGNSPLHF
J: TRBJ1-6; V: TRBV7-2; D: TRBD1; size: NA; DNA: TGTGCCAGCAGCTGGCAAAGTGGGACAGGGCGTAATTCACCCCTCCACTTT; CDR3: CASSWQSGTGRNSPLHF
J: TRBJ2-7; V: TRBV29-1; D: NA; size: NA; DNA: TGCAGCGTTGGTAGGGCCCAAGGCTACGAGCAGTACTTC; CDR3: CSVGRAQGYEQYF
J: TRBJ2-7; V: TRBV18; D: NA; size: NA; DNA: TGTGCCAGCTCACGGTGGGACGGCTCCTACGAGCAGTACTTC; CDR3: CASSRWDGSYEQYF
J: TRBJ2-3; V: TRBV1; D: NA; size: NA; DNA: TGCACCAGCAGCCAAGATCTGGAGCGGGGGGCAAGCACAGATACGCAGTATTTT; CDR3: CTSSQDLERGASTDTQYF
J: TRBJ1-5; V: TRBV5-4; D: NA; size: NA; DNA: TGTGCCAGCAGCTCTCCGGGCCAGCCCCAGCATTTT; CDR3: CASSSPGQPQHF
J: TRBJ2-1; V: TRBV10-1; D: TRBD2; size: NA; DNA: TGCGCCAGCAGTCTTAGCGGGGGGGAGGGCAATGAGCAGTTCTTC; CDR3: CASSLSGGEGNEQFF
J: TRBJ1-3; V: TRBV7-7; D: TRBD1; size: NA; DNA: TGTGCCAGCAGCTTAGGGGCAGGGGGCCTTGGAAACACCATATATTTT; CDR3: CASSLGAGGLGNTIYF
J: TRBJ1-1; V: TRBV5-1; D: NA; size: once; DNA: TGCGCCAGCAGCGGACAAAACACTGAAGCTTTCTTT; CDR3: CASSGQNTEAFF
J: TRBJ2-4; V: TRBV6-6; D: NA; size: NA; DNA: TGTGCCAGCAGTTACGTGCGTGATATTCAGTACTTC; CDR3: CASSYVRDIQYF
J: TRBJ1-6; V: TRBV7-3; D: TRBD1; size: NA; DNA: TGTGCCAGCAGCCCGACCCCGGGACAGAAATTGAATTCACCCCTCCACTTT; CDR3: CASSPTPGQKLNSPLHF
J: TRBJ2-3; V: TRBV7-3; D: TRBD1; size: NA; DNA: TGTGCCAGCAGTCCGGGACAGAAAGCAGATACGCAGTATTTT; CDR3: CASSPGQKADTQYF
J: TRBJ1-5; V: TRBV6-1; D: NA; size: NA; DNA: TGTGCCAGCAGGGCGAGTAGCAATCAGCCCCAGCATTTT; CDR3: CASRASSNQPQHF